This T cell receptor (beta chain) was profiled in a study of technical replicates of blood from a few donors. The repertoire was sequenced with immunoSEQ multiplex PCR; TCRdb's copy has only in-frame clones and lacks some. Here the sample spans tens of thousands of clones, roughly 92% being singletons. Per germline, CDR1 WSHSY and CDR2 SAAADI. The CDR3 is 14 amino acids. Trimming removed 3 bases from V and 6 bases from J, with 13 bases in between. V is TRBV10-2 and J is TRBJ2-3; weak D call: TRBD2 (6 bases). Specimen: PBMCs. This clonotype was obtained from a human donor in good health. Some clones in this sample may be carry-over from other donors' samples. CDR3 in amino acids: CASSDWGVSDTQYF. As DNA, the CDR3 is TGCGCCAGCAGTGACTGGGGGGTATCGGATACGCAGTATTTT.